There are many counts of the clone carrying this TCR beta chain. Its antigen remains unknown. Preparation of the TCRbeta library involved a method that used unique molecular identifiers. TCRdb re-analysed the PCR reads in MiXCR, keeping a single row per CDR3 protein. The repertoire holds 250,000 to 300,000 distinct CDR3 sequences, with 7.5% to 9% as singletons. This entry belongs to a study of T-cell reconstitution after alpha-beta-depleted transplantation in children. Study-wide findings and caveats: After one year, T-cell counts and TCRbeta diversity mostly came from new T cells. Reportedly, alpha-beta T cells present about two months post-transplant originated from several hundred expanded clones of graft origin.

The germline V and J ends were trimmed by 0 bases and 1 base, with 4 bases remaining between them. The CDR3 totals 13 residues. Per the germline V gene, CDR1 is SGHRS and CDR2 is YFSETQ. This specimen was peripheral blood, taken 360 days after TCRalphabeta/CD19-depleted stem cell transplant. This clonotype was sampled from a female patient aged 2-10 years who had a stem cell transplant for Fanconi anemia, so the T cells may come from the graft donor. The chain uses TRBV5-1 and TRBJ1-1, with D hard to call. For the CDR3, the DNA is TGCGCCAGCAGCTTGGAACAGAACACTGAAGCTTTCTTT. Protein: CASSLEQNTEAFF. The variable domain in full, with the rest retrieved from reference TRBV5-1 and TRBJ1-1, is KAGVTQTPRYLIKTRGQQVTLSCSPISGHRSVSWYQQTPGQGLQFLFEYFSETQRNKGNFPGRFSGRQFSNSRSEMNVSTLELGDSALYLCASSLEQNTEAFFGQGTRLTVV.